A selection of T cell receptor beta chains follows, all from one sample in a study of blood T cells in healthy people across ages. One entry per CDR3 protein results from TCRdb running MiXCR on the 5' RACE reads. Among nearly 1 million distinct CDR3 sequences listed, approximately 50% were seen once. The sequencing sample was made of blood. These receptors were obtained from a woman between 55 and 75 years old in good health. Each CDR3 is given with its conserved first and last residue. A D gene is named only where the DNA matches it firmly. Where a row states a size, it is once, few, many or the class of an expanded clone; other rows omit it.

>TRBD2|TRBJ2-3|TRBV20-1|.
TGCAGTGCCCAAACTAGCGGGAGGTCAGATACGCAGTATTTT
CSAQTSGRSDTQYF
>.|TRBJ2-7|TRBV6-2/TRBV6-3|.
TGTGCCAGCAGCTCTGATCTCCCTCAACCCTACGAGCAGTACTTC
CASSSDLPQPYEQYF
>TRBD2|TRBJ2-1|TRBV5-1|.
TGCGCCAGCAGCTCGTGGGGGGGGGTAAACAATGAGCAGTTCTTC
CASSSWGGVNNEQFF
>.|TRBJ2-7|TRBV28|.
TGTGCCAGCAGTTTAGTAGCCCCTATAAGGTTTGGACCCGGTGGGTCCGCCTACGAGCAGTACTTC
CASSLVAPIRFGPGGSAYEQYF
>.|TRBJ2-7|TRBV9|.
TGTGCCAGCAGCGTAGGAAAGGGACTTGACTACGAGCAGTACTTC
CASSVGKGLDYEQYF
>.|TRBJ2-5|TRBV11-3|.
TGTGCCAGCAGCCGAAATGAAGGAGAGACCCAGTACTTC
CASSRNEGETQYF
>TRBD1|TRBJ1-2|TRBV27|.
TGTGCCAGCAGTCCCCCGGGACAGGGATACTATGGCTACACCTTC
CASSPPGQGYYGYTF
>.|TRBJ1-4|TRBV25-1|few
TGTGCCAGCAGTGAGGGACGTAAAGGGGAAAAACTGTTTTTT
CASSEGRKGEKLFF
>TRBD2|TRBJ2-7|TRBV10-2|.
TGCGCCAGCAGTGGCGGGACTAGCGGGAGATCTAGCGAGCAGTACTTC
CASSGGTSGRSSEQYF
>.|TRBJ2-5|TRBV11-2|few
TGTGCCAGCAGCTTAGGCCAGCCGGGGGTGGAGACCCAGTACTTC
CASSLGQPGVETQYF
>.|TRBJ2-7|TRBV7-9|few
TGTGCCAGCAGCCGAGGACCAAGCTCCTACGAGCAGTACTTC
CASSRGPSSYEQYF
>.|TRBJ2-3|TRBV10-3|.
TGTGCCATCAGTGAGTCCGACTTCGGGAGCGGCACAGATACGCAGTATTTT
CAISESDFGSGTDTQYF
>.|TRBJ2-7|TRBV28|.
TGTGCCAGCAGTTTAAGTCTACGGAATTCCTACGAGCAGTACTTC
CASSLSLRNSYEQYF
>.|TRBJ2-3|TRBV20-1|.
TGCAGTGCCCCCCCGTGGGAAAGCACAGATACGCAGTATTTT
CSAPPWESTDTQYF
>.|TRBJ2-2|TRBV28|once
TGTGCCAGCAGACCCGGAGGGCCCGGGGAGCTGTTTTTT
CASRPGGPGELFF
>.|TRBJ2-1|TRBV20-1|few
TGCAGTGCTAGAGTTCAGGCTTACAATGAGCAGTTCTTC
CSARVQAYNEQFF
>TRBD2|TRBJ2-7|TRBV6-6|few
TGTGCCAGCAGGGATCGGACTAGCGGGAGCGAATACGAGCAGTACTTC
CASRDRTSGSEYEQYF
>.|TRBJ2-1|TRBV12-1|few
TGTGCCAGCCCCCCCCGGGCGAGCTCCTACAATGAGCAGTTCTTC
CASPPRASSYNEQFF
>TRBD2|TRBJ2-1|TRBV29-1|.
TGCAGCGTGACGAGTTCGACCCTAGCGGAGGGAGGATACAATGAGCAGTTCTTC
CSVTSSTLAEGGYNEQFF
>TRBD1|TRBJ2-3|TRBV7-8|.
TGTGCCAGCAGCTTCCTACAGGGGTTTGAGGCAGATACGCAGTATTTT
CASSFLQGFEADTQYF
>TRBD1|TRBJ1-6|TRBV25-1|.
TGTGCCAGCAGTGAATCAAGGACAGGCAGTAATTCACCCCTCCACTTT
CASSESRTGSNSPLHF
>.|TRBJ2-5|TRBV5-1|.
TGCGCCAGCACTTTTGGCCCTGGGCAAGAGACCCAGTACTTC
CASTFGPGQETQYF
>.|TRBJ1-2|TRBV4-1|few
TGCGCCAGCAGCCAAGTGGTTGGGGCTGAGTATGGCTACACCTTC
CASSQVVGAEYGYTF